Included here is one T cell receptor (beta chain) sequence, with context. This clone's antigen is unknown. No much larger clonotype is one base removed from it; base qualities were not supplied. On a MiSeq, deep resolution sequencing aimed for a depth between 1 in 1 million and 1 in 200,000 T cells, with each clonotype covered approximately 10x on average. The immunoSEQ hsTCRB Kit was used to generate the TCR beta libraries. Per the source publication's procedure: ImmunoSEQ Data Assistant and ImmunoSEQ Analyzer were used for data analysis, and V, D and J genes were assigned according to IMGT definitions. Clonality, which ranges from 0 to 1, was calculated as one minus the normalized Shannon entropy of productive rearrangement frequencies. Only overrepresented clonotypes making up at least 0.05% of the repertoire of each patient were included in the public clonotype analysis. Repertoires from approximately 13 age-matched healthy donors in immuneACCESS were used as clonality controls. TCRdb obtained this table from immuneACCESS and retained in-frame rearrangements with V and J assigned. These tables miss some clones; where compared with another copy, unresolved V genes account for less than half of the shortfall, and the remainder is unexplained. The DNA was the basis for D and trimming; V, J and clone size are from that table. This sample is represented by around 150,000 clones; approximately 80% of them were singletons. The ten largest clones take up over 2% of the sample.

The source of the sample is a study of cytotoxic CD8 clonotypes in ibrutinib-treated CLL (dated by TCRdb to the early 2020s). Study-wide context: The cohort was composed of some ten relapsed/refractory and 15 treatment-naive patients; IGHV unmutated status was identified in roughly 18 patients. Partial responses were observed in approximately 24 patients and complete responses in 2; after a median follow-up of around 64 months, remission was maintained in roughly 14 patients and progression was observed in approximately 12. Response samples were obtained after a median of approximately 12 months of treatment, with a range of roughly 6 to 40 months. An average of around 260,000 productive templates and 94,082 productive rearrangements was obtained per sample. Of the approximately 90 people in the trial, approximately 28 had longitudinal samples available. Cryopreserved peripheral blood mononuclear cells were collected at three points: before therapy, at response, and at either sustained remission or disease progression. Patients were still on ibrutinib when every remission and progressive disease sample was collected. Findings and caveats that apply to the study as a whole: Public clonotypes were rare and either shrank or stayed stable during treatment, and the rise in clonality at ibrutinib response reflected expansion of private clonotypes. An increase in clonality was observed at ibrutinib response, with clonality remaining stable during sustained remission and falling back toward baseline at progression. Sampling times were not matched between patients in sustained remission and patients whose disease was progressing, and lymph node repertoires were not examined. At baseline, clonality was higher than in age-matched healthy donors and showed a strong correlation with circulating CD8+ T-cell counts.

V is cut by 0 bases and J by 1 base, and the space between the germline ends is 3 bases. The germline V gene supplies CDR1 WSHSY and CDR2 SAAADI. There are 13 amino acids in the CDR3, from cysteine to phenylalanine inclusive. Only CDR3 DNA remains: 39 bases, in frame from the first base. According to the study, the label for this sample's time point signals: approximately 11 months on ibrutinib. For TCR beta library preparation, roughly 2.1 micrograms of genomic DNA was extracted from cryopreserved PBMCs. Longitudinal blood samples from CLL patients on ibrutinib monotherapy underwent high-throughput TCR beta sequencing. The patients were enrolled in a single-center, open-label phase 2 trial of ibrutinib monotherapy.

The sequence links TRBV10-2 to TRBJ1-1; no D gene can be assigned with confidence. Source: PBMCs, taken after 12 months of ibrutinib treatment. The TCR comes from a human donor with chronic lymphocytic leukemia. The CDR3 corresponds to CASSESRNTEAFF. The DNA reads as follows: TGCGCCAGCAGTGAGTCCAGGAACACTGAAGCTTTCTTT.